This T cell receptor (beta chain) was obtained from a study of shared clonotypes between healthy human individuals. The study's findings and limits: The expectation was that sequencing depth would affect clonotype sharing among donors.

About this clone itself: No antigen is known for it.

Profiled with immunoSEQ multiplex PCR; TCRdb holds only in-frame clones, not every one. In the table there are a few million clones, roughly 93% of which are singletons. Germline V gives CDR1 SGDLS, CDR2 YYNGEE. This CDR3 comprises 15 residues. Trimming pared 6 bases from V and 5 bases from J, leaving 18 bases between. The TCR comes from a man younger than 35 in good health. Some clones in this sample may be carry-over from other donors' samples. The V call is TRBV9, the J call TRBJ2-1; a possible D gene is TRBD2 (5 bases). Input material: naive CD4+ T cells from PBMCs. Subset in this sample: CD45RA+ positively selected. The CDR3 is CASTPFGSGNNEQFF. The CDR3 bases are TGTGCCAGCACCCCTTTTGGCTCGGGGAACAATGAGCAGTTCTTC.